The 30 T cell receptor beta chains listed next were all sequenced from one sample in a study of OX40 agonist ivuxolimab in advanced cancers. Produced via immunoSEQ multiplex PCR; TCRdb's table is partial and in-frame only. The sample yields some 90,000 clones, roughly 90% seen once. Sequencing used CD4+ or CD8+ T cells sorted from blood, obtained in a trial of the OX40 agonist ivuxolimab. The receptors originated from an adult with an advanced solid tumor such as melanoma, head and neck, liver or kidney cancer.

J is TRBJ1-6 and V is TRBV14, with D possibly being TRBD1 (5 bases). Germline CDR1 is SGHDN and CDR2 is FVKESK. V was cut by 0 bases and J by 4 bases, with 13 bases left in between. The CDR3 consists of 17 residues. The DNA for the CDR3 is TGTGCCAGCAGCCAAGATAGGATGGGGGGGTATAATTCACCCCTCCACTTT. Translated, it gives CASSQDRMGGYNSPLHF.

The chain couples TRBV19 to TRBJ2-3; D gene ambiguous. Deletions cut 3 bases from V and 4 bases from J, with 11 bases between. The CDR3 extends over 14 amino acids. CDR1 LNHDA and CDR2 SQIVND come from the germline V gene (reference sequence). CDR3 in amino acids: CASSILRGSDTQYF. DNA of the CDR3: TGTGCCAGTAGTATCCTCCGCGGATCAGATACGCAGTATTTT.

This clone came up a few times. This rearrangement joins TRBV14 to TRBJ1-2; 7 bases fit TRBD1. V shed 4 bases, J shed 8 bases, and the junction held 16 bases outside the gene matches. The CDR3 is 16 amino acids. Germline values: CDR1 SGHDN, CDR2 FVKESK. Here the CDR3 DNA reads TGTGCCAGCAGCCCCGTAGGAGGGGGCGCGTCTACAGGCTACACCTTC. Its translation is CASSPVGGGASTGYTF.

This chain links TRBV27 with TRBJ2-1, with D perhaps matching TRBD2 (6 bases). From germline, CDR1 is MNHEY and CDR2 SMNVEV (reference sequence). This CDR3 comprises 17 residues. Trimming cost V 0 bases and J 8 bases, with 20 bases left between them. In DNA, the CDR3 is TGTGCCAGCAGTTTATCAGGGACTCAGGATTTTGAAGATGAGCAGTTCTTC. Residues: CASSLSGTQDFEDEQFF.

This chain uses TRBV5-5 with TRBJ1-1; D unclear. Germline V gene lookup returns CDR1 SGHKS and CDR2 YYEKEE (reference sequence). This CDR3 contains 13 residues. V gave up 2 bases and J gave up 5 bases, with 10 bases separating them. This chain's CDR3 is CASSFGVGTEAFF. The DNA for the CDR3 is TGTGCCAGCAGCTTTGGGGTGGGGACTGAAGCTTTCTTT.

The chain is built from TRBV29-1 and TRBJ2-5; 9 nucleotides align to TRBD1. There are 13 residues in the CDR3. The ends lost 7 bases at V and 5 bases at J; junction bases unmatched: 8. Germline loops: CDR1 SQVTM, CDR2 ANQGSEA. CDR3 coding DNA: TGCAGCGCAGCGCCGGGACAGGGTGAGACCCAGTACTTC. Translation gives CSAAPGQGETQYF.

The chain links TRBV9 to TRBJ2-2, with 10 positions matching TRBD1. Per the germline V gene, CDR1 is SGDLS and CDR2 is YYNGEE. The ends lost 0 bases at V and 6 bases at J; junction bases unmatched: 5. CDR3 size: 16 residues. The CDR3 DNA is TGTGCCAGCAGCGTAGAGGGACAGGGGAATGCCGGGGAGCTGTTTTTT. Translated, it gives CASSVEGQGNAGELFF.

The V call is TRBV5-4, the J call TRBJ1-1, with no clear D. The CDR3 runs 13 residues. V was cut by 0 bases and J by 3 bases, with 6 bases left in between. Germline V gene data show CDR1 as SGHNT and CDR2 as YYREEE (reference sequence). The chain's CDR3 is CASSLASYTEAFF. CDR3 DNA: TGTGCCAGCAGCTTGGCTTCGTACACTGAAGCTTTCTTT.

V and J are TRBV13 and TRBJ2-5; D remains unclear. Germline CDR1 reads PRHDT; CDR2 reads FYEKMQ (reference sequence). The V end was cut by 0 bases, the J end by 3 bases, with 5 bases between. The CDR3 sequence is 13 residues long. The DNA for the CDR3 is TGTGCCAGCAGCTTAGGGCTGGAAGAGACCCAGTACTTC. The encoded protein is CASSLGLEETQYF.

This sequence joins TRBV27 and TRBJ2-1; 12 positions agree with TRBD2. CDR1 and CDR2 from the germline V gene are MNHEY and SMNVEV (reference sequence). Unmatched junction bases numbered 6, after V lost 1 base and J lost 5 bases. The CDR3 loop spans 17 amino acids. Written as DNA, the CDR3 is TGTGCCAGCAGTTTATGGCTAGCGGGGGGGCCAAACAATGAGCAGTTCTTC. It codes for CASSLWLAGGPNNEQFF.

The V gene is TRBV13, the J gene TRBJ2-3; 11 nucleotides line up with TRBD1. CDR3 length: 17 residues. In germline, CDR1 is PRHDT, CDR2 FYEKMQ (reference sequence). The trim removed 3 bases at V and 2 bases at J, leaving 7 bases unmatched. CDR3 region: CASSFTGTGGNTDTQYF. CDR3 DNA sequence: TGTGCCAGCAGCTTTACCGGGACAGGGGGGAACACAGATACGCAGTATTTT.

This clone was recorded only once. This chain links TRBV7-9 with TRBJ2-7; unclear D gene. V lost 1 base and J 4 bases, leaving 8 bases between the germline ends. The germline V gene encodes CDR1 SEHNR and CDR2 FQNEAQ (reference sequence). The CDR3 has 13 amino acids. CDR3 sequence reads: CASSLDDAYEQYF. The CDR3 DNA sequence: TGTGCCAGCAGCTTAGACGACGCGTACGAGCAGTACTTC.

The genes are TRBV27 and TRBJ1-2; D may be TRBD1 (5 bases). The V end was cut by 4 bases, the J end by 3 bases, with 18 bases between. The germline gives CDR1 MNHEY, CDR2 SMNVEV (reference sequence). The CDR3 runs to 16 residues. The CDR3 spells CASSSIGGMLDYGYTF. The CDR3 bases are TGTGCCAGCAGTTCCATTGGGGGAATGCTCGACTATGGCTACACCTTC.

A note on this clone: Sequence at one end of the junction differs from germline and may be a read error. The chain links TRBV7-7 to TRBJ1-1, with 8 nucleotides matching TRBD1. Per the germline V gene, CDR1 is SSHAT and CDR2 is FNYEAQ (reference sequence). CDR3 length: 13 residues. The CDR3 protein is CASSTGGEDEAFF. The CDR3 DNA reads TGTGCTAGCAGCACAGGGGGTGAGGATGAAGCTTTCTTT.

The chain is built from TRBV11-2 and TRBJ2-5; D call uncertain. The CDR3 extends over 14 amino acids. V lost 1 base, J lost 1 base, and 7 bases lay in between. Germline CDR1 is SGHAT and CDR2 is FQNNGV. The chain's CDR3 is CASSLAVGQETQYF. CDR3 DNA sequence: TGTGCCAGCAGCTTAGCAGTGGGCCAAGAGACCCAGTACTTC.

The rearrangement links TRBV6-5 to TRBJ2-1; 8 bases agree with TRBD2. CDR3 length: 16 amino acids. Germline V gene sequence: CDR1 MNHEY, CDR2 SVGAGI. V trimming: 0 bases; J trimming: 2 bases; junction bases outside the gene matches: 3. The CDR3 coding sequence is TGTGCCAGCAGTTACTCGCGACTAGCGCCCTACAATGAGCAGTTCTTC. It is translated as CASSYSRLAPYNEQFF.

This chain uses TRBV5-5 with TRBJ1-2; 7 bases agree with TRBD1. The CDR3 runs to 15 residues. In germline, CDR1 is SGHKS, CDR2 YYEKEE (reference sequence). J was trimmed by 4 bases and V by 0 bases; bases with no gene match: 6. The CDR3 sequence: CASSLDGQDFYGYTF. In nucleotides, the CDR3 is TGTGCCAGCAGCTTGGACGGACAGGATTTCTATGGCTACACCTTC.

This chain connects TRBV7-4 to TRBJ1-4; weak D call: TRBD1 (6 bases). V was shortened by 6 bases and J by 8 bases, with 13 bases between the two germline ends. CDR1 is SGHVT, CDR2 SQSDAQ, per germline. The CDR3 has 13 residues. Here the CDR3 reads CASRQQGGEKLFF. The CDR3, as DNA: TGTGCCAGCAGGCAACAGGGAGGGGAAAAACTGTTTTTT. Together with reference TRBV7-4 and TRBJ1-4, the CDR3 gives the full variable domain: GAGVSQSPRYKVAKRGRDVALRCDSISGHVTLYWYRQTLGQGSEVLTYSQSDAQRDKSGRPSGRFSAERPERSVSTLKIQRTEQGDSAVYLCASRQQGGEKLFFGSGTQLSVL.

This chain links TRBV9 with TRBJ1-2; D is uncertain. CDR3 size: 16 residues. The V gene's germline CDR1 is SGDLS and CDR2 YYNGEE. V gave up 0 bases and J gave up 0 bases, with 12 bases separating them. Here the CDR3 DNA reads TGTGCCAGCAGCGTAGGGTCCAGGCCCGCTAACTATGGCTACACCTTC. Translated: CASSVGSRPANYGYTF.

The DNA of the CDR3 is TGTGCCAGCAGTAAGATCTACAATGAGCAGTTCTTC. Amino acid sequence: CASSKIYNEQFF. This sequence joins TRBV2 and TRBJ2-1; D gene unclear. Trimming cost V 5 bases and J 3 bases, with 5 bases left between them. Germline CDR1 SNHLY, CDR2 FYNNEI. The CDR3 sequence is 12 residues long. Drawing the rest from reference TRBV2 and TRBJ2-1, the complete variable domain is EPEVTQTPSHQVTQMGQEVILRCVPISNHLYFYWYRQILGQKVEFLVSFYNNEISEKSEIFDDQFSVERPDGSNFTLKIRSTKLEDSAMYFCASSKIYNEQFFGPGTRLTVL.

The chain recombines TRBV9 with TRBJ2-3; D uncertain. This CDR3 is 14 amino acids long. Germline loops: CDR1 SGDLS, CDR2 YYNGEE. Trimming removed 0 bases at V and 1 base at J, with 6 bases between. The CDR3 reads CASSVDGGTDTQYF. The CDR3 nucleotides are TGTGCCAGCAGCGTAGATGGCGGCACAGATACGCAGTATTTT.

The chain couples TRBV7-6 to TRBJ2-2, with 7 bases aligning to TRBD2. Germline trimming cut 5 bases from V and 4 bases from J; bases unmatched to any gene: 4. The length of the CDR3 is 14 residues. CDR1 is SGHVS and CDR2 is FNYEAQ in the germline V gene. CDR3 protein: CASSLTGGTGELFF. In nucleotides, the CDR3 is TGTGCCAGCAGCCTAACGGGAGGCACCGGGGAGCTGTTTTTT.

The rearrangement uses TRBV2 and TRBJ2-1; 9 bases line up with TRBD2. The CDR3 length is 17 residues. V dropped 3 bases and J dropped 8; count of bases not matched to a gene: 14. CDR1 is SNHLY, CDR2 FYNNEI, per germline. The CDR3 sequence is CASSESSSGGRADEQFF. In nucleotides, the CDR3 is TGTGCCAGCAGTGAGTCTAGCTCGGGCGGGAGGGCCGATGAGCAGTTCTTC.

The V gene is TRBV27, the J gene TRBJ2-1, with 10 bases matching TRBD2. V was pared by 0 bases and J by 2 bases, with 4 bases of the junction left unmatched. The V gene's germline CDR1 is MNHEY and CDR2 SMNVEV (reference sequence). This CDR3 is built from 17 residues. CDR3 loop: CASSLSYSGRAYNEQFF. For the CDR3, the DNA is TGTGCCAGCAGTTTATCGTACAGCGGGAGGGCCTACAATGAGCAGTTCTTC.

This chain joins TRBV5-6 and TRBJ1-1, with TRBD1 matching 8 bases. V was pared by 2 bases and J by 0 bases, with 6 bases of the junction left unmatched. This CDR3 has 16 amino acids. Germline CDR1 and CDR2: SGHDT and YYEEEE. The CDR3 region is CASSFGTGGVNTEAFF. In DNA, the CDR3 is TGTGCCAGCAGCTTTGGGACAGGAGGAGTGAACACTGAAGCTTTCTTT.

The chain links TRBV13 to TRBJ2-3; 9 nucleotides match TRBD1. This CDR3 contains 15 residues. Looked up from germline, CDR1 is PRHDT and CDR2 is FYEKMQ (reference sequence). The V gene end was trimmed by 5 bases and the J gene end by 3 bases; junction bases not matched to a gene: 6. The CDR3 sequence: CASSPHRGLTDTQYF. CDR3 sequence (DNA): TGTGCCAGCAGCCCACACAGGGGGCTGACAGATACGCAGTATTTT.

The CDR3 region is CSASATGLLFF. The CDR3 DNA follows: TGCAGTGCCTCAGCGACAGGCCTACTGTTTTTT. The V call is TRBV20-1, the J call TRBJ1-4; TRBD1 might be the D (6 bases). Trimming took off 6 bases at V and 13 bases at J, with 15 bases between the two ends. Germline V gives CDR1 DFQATT, CDR2 SNEGSKA (reference sequence). There are 11 residues in the CDR3.

The rearrangement joins TRBV13 to TRBJ2-3; 8 bases are shared with TRBD2. This CDR3 is built from 15 residues. Germline V gene lookup returns CDR1 PRHDT and CDR2 FYEKMQ (reference sequence). Unmatched junction bases numbered 1, after V lost 0 bases and J lost 2 bases. This CDR3 is CASSLGSGITDTQYF. CDR3 coding DNA: TGTGCCAGCAGCTTAGGTAGCGGGATCACAGATACGCAGTATTTT.

This chain joins TRBV27 and TRBJ2-1; 9 bases match TRBD1. J gave up 8 bases and V 2 bases, and 7 bases lay outside the gene matches. CDR3 length: 15 amino acids. Germline assignment: CDR1 MNHEY and CDR2 SMNVEV (reference sequence). The DNA for the CDR3 is TGTGCCAGCAGTTTAACTCCGGACAGGGGCCATGAGCAGTTCTTC. Amino acid sequence: CASSLTPDRGHEQFF.

This chain joins TRBV9 and TRBJ1-1, with unresolved D. The CDR3 totals 14 residues. The germline V gene encodes CDR1 SGDLS and CDR2 YYNGEE. V lost 4 bases and J 4 bases, leaving 14 bases between the germline ends. CDR3 nucleotide sequence: TGTGCCAGCAGCCTACGCCCCGCGGGCACTGAAGCTTTCTTT. Amino acid sequence: CASSLRPAGTEAFF.